The TCR beta chain under discussion was sequenced for a study of cytomegalovirus exposure and HLA in healthy donors. At the level of the study: Some 77 million unique TCRs from HLA-typed donors were held in an early release of data.

Amplification used 60 Vbeta primers and 13 Jbeta primers. Sequenced by immunoSEQ multiplex PCR; TCRdb stores in-frame clones only, minus some. The table shows over 95,000 clones, with roughly 76% occurring only once. The sample was PBMCs. The sequence was obtained from a woman between 40 and 50 years old in good health and CMV-seropositive.

CDR3: CASSPNAGQDYYGYTF. For the CDR3, the DNA is TGCGCCAGCAGCCCAAATGCGGGACAGGATTACTATGGCTACACCTTC. V and J are TRBV4-1 and TRBJ1-2; the match to TRBD1 covers 8 bases. The CDR3 sequence is 16 residues long. Germline V CDR1 and CDR2: MGHRA, YSYEKL. Trimming took 4 bases from V and 3 from J; bases not matched to a gene: 10.